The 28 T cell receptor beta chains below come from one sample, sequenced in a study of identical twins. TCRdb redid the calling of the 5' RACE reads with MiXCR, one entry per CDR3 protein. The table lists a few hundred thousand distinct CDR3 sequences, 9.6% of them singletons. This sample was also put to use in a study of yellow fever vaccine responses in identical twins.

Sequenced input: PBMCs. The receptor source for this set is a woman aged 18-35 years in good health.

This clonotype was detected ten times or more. CDR3 sequence (DNA): TGTGCCACCAGTGATCCGCTAGGGGTGCAGTTCTTC. Translating it yields CATSDPLGVQFF. This chain joins TRBV24-1 and TRBJ2-1; perhaps TRBD1 as D (5 bases). The CDR3 contains 12 residues. CDR1 KGHDR and CDR2 SFDVKD come from the germline V gene. The ends were cut back, 3 bases at V and 12 bases at J, with 11 bases in the middle.

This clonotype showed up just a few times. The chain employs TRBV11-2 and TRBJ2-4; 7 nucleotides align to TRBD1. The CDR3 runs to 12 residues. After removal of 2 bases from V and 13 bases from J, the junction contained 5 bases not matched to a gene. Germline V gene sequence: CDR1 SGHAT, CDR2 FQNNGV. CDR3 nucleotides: TGTGCCAGCAGCTTATTACCGGGACAGCAGTACTTC. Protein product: CASSLLPGQQYF.

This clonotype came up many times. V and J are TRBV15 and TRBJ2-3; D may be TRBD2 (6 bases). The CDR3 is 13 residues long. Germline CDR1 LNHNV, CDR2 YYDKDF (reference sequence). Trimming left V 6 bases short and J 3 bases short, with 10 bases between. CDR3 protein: CATSNGGTDTQYF. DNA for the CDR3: TGTGCCACCAGTAACGGGGGAACAGATACGCAGTATTTT. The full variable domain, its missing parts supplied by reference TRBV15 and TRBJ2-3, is DAMVIQNPRYQVTQFGKPVTLSCSQTLNHNVMYWYQQKSSQAPKLLFHYYDKDFNNEADTPDNFQSRRPNTSFCFLDIRSPGLGDTAMYLCATSNGGTDTQYFGPGTRLTVL.

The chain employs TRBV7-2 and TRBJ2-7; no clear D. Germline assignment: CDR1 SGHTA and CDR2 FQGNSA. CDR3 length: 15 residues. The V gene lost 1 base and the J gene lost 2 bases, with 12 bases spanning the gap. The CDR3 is CASSLEPGRTYEQYF. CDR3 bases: TGTGCCAGCAGCTTAGAGCCGGGTCGTACCTACGAGCAGTACTTC.

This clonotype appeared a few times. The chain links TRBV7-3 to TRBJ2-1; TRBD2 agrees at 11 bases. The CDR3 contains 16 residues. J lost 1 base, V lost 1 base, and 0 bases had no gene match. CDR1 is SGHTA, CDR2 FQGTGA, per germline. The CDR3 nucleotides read TGTGCCAGCAGCTTAAGGACTAGCGGGTCCTACAATGAGCAGTTCTTC. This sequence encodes CASSLRTSGSYNEQFF.

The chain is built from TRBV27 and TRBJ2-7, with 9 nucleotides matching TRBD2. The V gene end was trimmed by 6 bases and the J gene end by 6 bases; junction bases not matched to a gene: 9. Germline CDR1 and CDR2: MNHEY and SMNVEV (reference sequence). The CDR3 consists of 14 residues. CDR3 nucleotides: TGTGCCAGCAGCCCCGGGACTAGCTGGGGCGAGCAGTACTTC. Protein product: CASSPGTSWGEQYF.

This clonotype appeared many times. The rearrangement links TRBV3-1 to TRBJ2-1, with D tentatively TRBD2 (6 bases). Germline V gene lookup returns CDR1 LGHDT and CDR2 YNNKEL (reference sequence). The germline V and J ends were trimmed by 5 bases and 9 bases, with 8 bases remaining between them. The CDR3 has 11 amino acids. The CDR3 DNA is TGTGCCAGCAGCACTAGCACTGAGCAGTTCTTC. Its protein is CASSTSTEQFF.

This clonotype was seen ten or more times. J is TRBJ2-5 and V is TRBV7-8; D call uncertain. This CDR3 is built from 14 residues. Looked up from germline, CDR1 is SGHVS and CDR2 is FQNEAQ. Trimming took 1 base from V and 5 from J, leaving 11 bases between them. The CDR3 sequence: CASSLVPLVETQYF. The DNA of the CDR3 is TGTGCCAGCAGCTTAGTTCCCCTTGTGGAGACCCAGTACTTC.

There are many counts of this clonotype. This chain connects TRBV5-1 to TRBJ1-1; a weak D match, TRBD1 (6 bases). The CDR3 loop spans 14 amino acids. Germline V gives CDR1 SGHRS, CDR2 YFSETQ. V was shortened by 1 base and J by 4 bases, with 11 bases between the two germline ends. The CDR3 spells CASSLWGAGTEAFF. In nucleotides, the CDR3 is TGCGCCAGCAGCTTGTGGGGGGCGGGCACTGAAGCTTTCTTT. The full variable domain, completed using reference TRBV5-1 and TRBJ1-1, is KAGVTQTPRYLIKTRGQQVTLSCSPISGHRSVSWYQQTPGQGLQFLFEYFSETQRNKGNFPGRFSGRQFSNSRSEMNVSTLELGDSALYLCASSLWGAGTEAFFGQGTRLTVV.

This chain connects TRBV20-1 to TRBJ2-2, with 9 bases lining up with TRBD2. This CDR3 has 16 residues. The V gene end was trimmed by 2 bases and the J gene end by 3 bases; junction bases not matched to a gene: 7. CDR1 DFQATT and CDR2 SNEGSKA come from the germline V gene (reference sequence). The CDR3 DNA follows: TGCAGTGCTAGACCCCTTAGCGGGAGCGACACCGGGGAGCTGTTTTTT. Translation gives CSARPLSGSDTGELFF.

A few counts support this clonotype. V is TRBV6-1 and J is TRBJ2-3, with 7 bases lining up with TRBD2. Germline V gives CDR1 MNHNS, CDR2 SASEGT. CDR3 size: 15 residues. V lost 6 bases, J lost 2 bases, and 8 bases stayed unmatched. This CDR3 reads CASRMSGVLTDTQYF. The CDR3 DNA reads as TGTGCCAGCAGAATGAGCGGGGTCCTCACAGATACGCAGTATTTT.

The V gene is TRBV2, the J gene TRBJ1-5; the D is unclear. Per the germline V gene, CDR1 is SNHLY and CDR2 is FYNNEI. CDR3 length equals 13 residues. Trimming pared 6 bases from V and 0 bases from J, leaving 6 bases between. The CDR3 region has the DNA TGTGCCAGCAGCGCAAGTAGCAATCAGCCCCAGCATTTT. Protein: CASSASSNQPQHF.

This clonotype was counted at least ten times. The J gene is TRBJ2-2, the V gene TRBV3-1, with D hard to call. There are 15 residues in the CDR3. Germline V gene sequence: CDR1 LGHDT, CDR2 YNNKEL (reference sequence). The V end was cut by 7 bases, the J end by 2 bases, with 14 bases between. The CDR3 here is CASTPERPNTGELFF. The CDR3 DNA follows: TGTGCCAGCACCCCCGAGAGGCCTAACACCGGGGAGCTGTTTTTT.

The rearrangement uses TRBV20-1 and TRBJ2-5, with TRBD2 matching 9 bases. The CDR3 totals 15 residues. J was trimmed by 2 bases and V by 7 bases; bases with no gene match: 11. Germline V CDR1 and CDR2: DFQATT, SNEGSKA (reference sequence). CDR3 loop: CSVDTRTSEQETQYF. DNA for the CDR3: TGCAGTGTTGATACCCGGACTAGCGAGCAAGAGACCCAGTACTTC.

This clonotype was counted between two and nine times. The CDR3 here is CASSLEAGGGADTQYF. CDR3 sequence (DNA): TGTGCCAGCAGCTTAGAAGCGGGGGGAGGGGCAGATACGCAGTATTTT. The V gene is TRBV7-8, the J gene TRBJ2-3, with 9 bases that match TRBD2. After removal of 1 base from V and 4 bases from J, the junction contained 6 bases not matched to a gene. The CDR3 runs to 16 residues. Germline-derived CDR1 and CDR2 are SGHVS and FQNEAQ.

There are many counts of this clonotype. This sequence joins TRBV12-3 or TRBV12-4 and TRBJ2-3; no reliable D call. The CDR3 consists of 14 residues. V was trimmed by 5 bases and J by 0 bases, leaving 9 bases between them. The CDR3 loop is CASSIGRSTDTQYF. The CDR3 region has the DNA TGTGCCAGCAGTATAGGACGGAGCACAGATACGCAGTATTTT.

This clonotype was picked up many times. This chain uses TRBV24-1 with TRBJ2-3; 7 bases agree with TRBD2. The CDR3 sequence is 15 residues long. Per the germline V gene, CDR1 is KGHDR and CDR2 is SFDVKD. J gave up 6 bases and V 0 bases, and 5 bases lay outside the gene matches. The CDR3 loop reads CATSDLGAGMDTQYF. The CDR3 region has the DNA TGTGCCACCAGTGATTTGGGAGCGGGAATGGATACGCAGTATTTT.

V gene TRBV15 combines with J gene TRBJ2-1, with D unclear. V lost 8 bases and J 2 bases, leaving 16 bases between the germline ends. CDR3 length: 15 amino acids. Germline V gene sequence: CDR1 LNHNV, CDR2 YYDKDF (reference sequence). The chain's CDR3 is CATEARKGAYNEQFF. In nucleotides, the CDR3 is TGTGCCACCGAAGCCCGTAAGGGTGCCTACAATGAGCAGTTCTTC.

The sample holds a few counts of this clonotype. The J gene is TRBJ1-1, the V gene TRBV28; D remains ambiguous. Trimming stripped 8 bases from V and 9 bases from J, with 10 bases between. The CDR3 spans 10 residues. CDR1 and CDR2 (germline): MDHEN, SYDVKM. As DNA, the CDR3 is TGTGCCAGCTTCAGTGACAAAGCTTTCTTT. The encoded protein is CASFSDKAFF. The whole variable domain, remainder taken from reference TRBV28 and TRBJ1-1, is DVKVTQSSRYLVKRTGEKVFLECVQDMDHENMFWYRQDPGLGLRLIYFSYDVKMKEKGDIPEGYSVSREKKERFSLILESASTNQTSMYLCASFSDKAFFGQGTRLTVV.

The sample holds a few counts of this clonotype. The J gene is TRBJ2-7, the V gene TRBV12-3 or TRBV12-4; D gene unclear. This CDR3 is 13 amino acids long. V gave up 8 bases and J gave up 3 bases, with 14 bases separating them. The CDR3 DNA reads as TGTGCCAGCTCGCAGCGAACAATCTACGAGCAGTACTTC. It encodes CASSQRTIYEQYF.

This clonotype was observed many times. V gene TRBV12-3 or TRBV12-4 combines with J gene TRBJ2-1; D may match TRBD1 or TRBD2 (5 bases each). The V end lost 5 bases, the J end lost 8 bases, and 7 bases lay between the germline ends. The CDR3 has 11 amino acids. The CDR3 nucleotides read TGTGCCAGCAGTGTGGGGGATGAGCAGTTCTTC. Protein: CASSVGDEQFF.

CDR3 protein: CASSLNLGGVDTQYF. The DNA for the CDR3 is TGCGCCAGCAGCTTGAACCTCGGTGGGGTAGATACGCAGTATTTT. The V gene is TRBV5-1, the J gene TRBJ2-3; D gene ambiguous. The CDR3 consists of 15 residues. The germline V and J ends were trimmed by 1 base and 5 bases, with 14 bases remaining between them. Germline CDR1 and CDR2: SGHRS and YFSETQ.

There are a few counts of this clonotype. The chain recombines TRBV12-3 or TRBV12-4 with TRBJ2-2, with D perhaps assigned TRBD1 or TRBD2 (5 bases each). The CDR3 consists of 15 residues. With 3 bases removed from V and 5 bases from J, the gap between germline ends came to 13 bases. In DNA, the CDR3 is TGTGCCAGCAGTTTGGGGACCCCAGGAACCGGGGAGCTGTTTTTT. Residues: CASSLGTPGTGELFF.

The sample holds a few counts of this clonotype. The CDR3 bases are TGCAGCGTTGAGCCCCTCCACACAGGGAGGGACACCGGGGAGCTGTTTTTT. Its translation: CSVEPLHTGRDTGELFF. This chain uses TRBV29-1 with TRBJ2-2, with D possibly being TRBD2 (7 bases). Germline V CDR1 and CDR2: SQVTM, ANQGSEA. The CDR3 runs to 17 residues. With 3 bases removed from V and 3 bases from J, the gap between germline ends came to 20 bases.

CDR3 nucleotides: TGTGCCAGCAGCAACCCGGAAGGTAACATGAACACTGAAGCTTTCTTT. This encodes CASSNPEGNMNTEAFF. V is TRBV7-6 and J is TRBJ1-1; no firm D call. The CDR3 contains 16 residues. Germline lookup yields CDR1 SGHVS and CDR2 FNYEAQ. V lost 5 bases and J 0 bases, leaving 16 bases between the germline ends.

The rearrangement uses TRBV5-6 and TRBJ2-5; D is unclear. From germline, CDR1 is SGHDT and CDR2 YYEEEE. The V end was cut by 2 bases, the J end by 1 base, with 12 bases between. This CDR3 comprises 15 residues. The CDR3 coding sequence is TGTGCCAGCAGCTTAGGGATTGAGTTCCAAGAGACCCAGTACTTC. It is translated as CASSLGIEFQETQYF.

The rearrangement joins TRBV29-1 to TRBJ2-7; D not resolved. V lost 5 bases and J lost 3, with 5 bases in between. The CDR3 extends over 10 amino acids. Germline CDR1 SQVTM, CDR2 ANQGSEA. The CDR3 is CSVYGYEQYF. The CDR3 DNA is TGCAGCGTTTACGGCTACGAGCAGTACTTC.

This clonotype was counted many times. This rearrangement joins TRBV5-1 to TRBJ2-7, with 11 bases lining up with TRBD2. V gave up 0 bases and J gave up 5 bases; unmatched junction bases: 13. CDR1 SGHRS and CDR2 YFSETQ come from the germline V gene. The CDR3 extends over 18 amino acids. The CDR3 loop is CASSLELAGVGVGHEQYF. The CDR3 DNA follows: TGCGCCAGCAGCTTGGAACTAGCGGGAGTGGGGGTAGGCCACGAGCAGTACTTC.